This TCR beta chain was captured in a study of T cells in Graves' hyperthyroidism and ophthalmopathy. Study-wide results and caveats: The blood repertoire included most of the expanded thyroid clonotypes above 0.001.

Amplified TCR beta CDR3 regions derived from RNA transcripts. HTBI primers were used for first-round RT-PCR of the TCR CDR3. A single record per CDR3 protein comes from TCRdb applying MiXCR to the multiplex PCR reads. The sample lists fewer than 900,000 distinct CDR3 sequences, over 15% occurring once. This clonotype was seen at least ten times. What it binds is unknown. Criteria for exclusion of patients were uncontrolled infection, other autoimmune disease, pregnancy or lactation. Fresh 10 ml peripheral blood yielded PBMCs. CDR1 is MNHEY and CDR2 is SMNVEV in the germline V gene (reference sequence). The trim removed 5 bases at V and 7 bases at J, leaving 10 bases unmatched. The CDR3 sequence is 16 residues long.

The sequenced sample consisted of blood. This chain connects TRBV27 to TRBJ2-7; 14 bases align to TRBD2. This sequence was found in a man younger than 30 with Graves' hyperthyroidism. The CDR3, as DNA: TGTGCCAGCAGTCCAATCGGACTAGCGGGAGGTGATGAGCAGTACTTC. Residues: CASSPIGLAGGDEQYF.